The entry below gives a single T cell receptor beta chain sequence along with its context. Its matching antigen is unknown. Only in-frame clones appear in the TCRdb table, and some are missing; sequencing was by immunoSEQ multiplex PCR. The sample carries approximately 140,000 clones, approximately 90% recorded once. Germline CDR1 and CDR2: LNHDA and SQIVND (reference sequence). V lost 7 bases and J lost 8; bases outside the gene matches: 14. This CDR3 spans 16 amino acids. This sample stems from a study of T cell responses to AZD1222 COVID-19 vaccine. Findings and limits, study-wide: Clonal diversity was possibly underestimated, and the donors were mostly white British, with more females. After the peak T cell response, and only then, were repertoires sampled.

This receptor was identified in an adult in good health. The chain joins TRBV19 to TRBJ1-4; 9 positions agree with TRBD1. The sample was peripheral blood, taken on day 0 of AZD1222 vaccination. In nucleotides, the CDR3 is TGTGCCAGTACCATCCCCCGGACAGGGGAGTTGGAAAAACTGTTTTTT. Encoded protein: CASTIPRTGELEKLFF. The whole variable domain, remainder taken from reference TRBV19 and TRBJ1-4, is DGGITQSPKYLFRKEGQNVTLSCEQNLNHDAMYWYRQDPGQGLRLIYYSQIVNDFQKGDIAEGYSVSREKKESFPLTVTSAQKNPTAFYLCASTIPRTGELEKLFFGSGTQLSVL.